This is a list of T cell receptor beta chains from one sample in a study of spatial heterogeneity in lung cancer. In TCRdb, the 5' RACE reads were re-called with MiXCR into one record per CDR3 protein. The table lists tens of thousands of distinct CDR3 sequences, around 15% of them singletons. Here the sequenced sample was lung tumor tissue, taken at surgery. The source is a female donor with early-stage non-small cell lung cancer. The CDR3 runs from the conserved cysteine through the conserved F or W. Fields, in order: clone size, J gene, V gene, D gene, CDR3 length, CDR3 DNA, CDR3 protein. D genes are given only for firm matches. Clone size is not always given. Where it is, it says once, few, many or a class for expanded clones.

abundance: few
j_gene: TRBJ2-3
v_gene: TRBV6-2/TRBV6-3
d_gene: TRBD2
len: 17
CDR3nt: TGTGCCAGCAGAATCTCCGGGACTAGCGGGACCACAGATACGCAGTATTTT
CDR3aa: CASRISGTSGTTDTQYF

abundance: many
j_gene: TRBJ2-1
v_gene: TRBV28
d_gene: TRBD2
len: 14
CDR3nt: TGTGCCAGCACGCGGACTAGCGGGAGTGCTGAGCAGTTCTTC
CDR3aa: CASTRTSGSAEQFF

abundance: many
j_gene: TRBJ2-3
v_gene: TRBV18
d_gene: .
len: 15
CDR3nt: TGTGCCAGCTCACCTCAAGGACAGTTCACAGATACGCAGTATTTT
CDR3aa: CASSPQGQFTDTQYF

abundance: many
j_gene: TRBJ2-1
v_gene: TRBV6-2/TRBV6-3
d_gene: TRBD2
len: 20
CDR3nt: TGTGCCAGCAGCCACAGGGGGCGCATCGGGACTAGCGGGAGGATTGATGAGCAGTTCTTC
CDR3aa: CASSHRGRIGTSGRIDEQFF

abundance: few
j_gene: TRBJ2-1
v_gene: TRBV5-1
d_gene: TRBD2
len: 20
CDR3nt: TGCGCCAGCAGACCCCCAAGCGTGACTAGCGGGAGGGCCGGGTACAATGAGCAGTTCTTC
CDR3aa: CASRPPSVTSGRAGYNEQFF

abundance: medium-sized
j_gene: TRBJ2-1
v_gene: TRBV20-1
d_gene: TRBD2
len: 20
CDR3nt: TGCAGTGCTAGAGATCTTGGTAGCGGGGGCCCTAAGAGCTCCTACAATGAGCAGTTCTTC
CDR3aa: CSARDLGSGGPKSSYNEQFF

abundance: few
j_gene: TRBJ2-3
v_gene: TRBV10-1
d_gene: .
len: 14
CDR3nt: TGCGCCAGCGAGCAGTGCAGGGTGGCAGATACGCAGTATTTT
CDR3aa: CASEQCRVADTQYF

abundance: many
j_gene: TRBJ2-2
v_gene: TRBV7-3
d_gene: .
len: 15
CDR3nt: TGTGCCAGCAGCGCCCGGCCCTCGACCACCGGGGAGCTGTTTTTT
CDR3aa: CASSARPSTTGELFF

abundance: few
j_gene: TRBJ2-3
v_gene: TRBV27
d_gene: .
len: 14
CDR3nt: TGTGCCAGCAGTTTAAACAGCAACACAGATACGCAGTATTTT
CDR3aa: CASSLNSNTDTQYF

abundance: few
j_gene: TRBJ2-3
v_gene: TRBV20-1
d_gene: TRBD2
len: 15
CDR3nt: TGCAGTGCCCTTAGCGGGACCCCAAGCCCAGATACGCAGTATTTT
CDR3aa: CSALSGTPSPDTQYF

abundance: many
j_gene: TRBJ2-3
v_gene: TRBV5-1
d_gene: TRBD2
len: 15
CDR3nt: TGCGCCAGCAGCTCGGGAGCGGGAGAGGGAGATACGCAGTATTTT
CDR3aa: CASSSGAGEGDTQYF

abundance: many
j_gene: TRBJ2-1
v_gene: TRBV5-5
d_gene: .
len: 17
CDR3nt: TGTGCCAGCAGCTCCGGGACGCCACTCCACTCCTACAATGAGCAGTTCTTC
CDR3aa: CASSSGTPLHSYNEQFF

abundance: many
j_gene: TRBJ2-1
v_gene: TRBV28
d_gene: TRBD2
len: 14
CDR3nt: TGTGCCAGCAGTACACTAGCGGGGGGAAATGAGCAGTTCTTC
CDR3aa: CASSTLAGGNEQFF

abundance: many
j_gene: TRBJ2-3
v_gene: TRBV7-3
d_gene: TRBD2
len: 15
CDR3nt: TGTGCCAGCAGCGCGACTAGCGGGAGTCCAAATACGCAGTATTTT
CDR3aa: CASSATSGSPNTQYF

abundance: many
j_gene: TRBJ2-1
v_gene: TRBV18
d_gene: .
len: 12
CDR3nt: TGTGCCAGCTCACCAGGGTACAATGAGCAGTTCTTC
CDR3aa: CASSPGYNEQFF

abundance: many
j_gene: TRBJ2-3
v_gene: TRBV5-1
d_gene: .
len: 14
CDR3nt: TGCGCCAGCAGCCCCAGACAGCTCACAGATACGCAGTATTTT
CDR3aa: CASSPRQLTDTQYF

abundance: .
j_gene: TRBJ2-3
v_gene: TRBV5-6
d_gene: .
len: 16
CDR3nt: TGTGCCAGCAGCTTTACTGTGACCTTTAGCACAGATACGCAGTATTTT
CDR3aa: CASSFTVTFSTDTQYF

abundance: many
j_gene: TRBJ2-7
v_gene: TRBV28
d_gene: TRBD1
len: 14
CDR3nt: TGTGCCAGCAGTGCACCGGGACAGGGAGACGAGCAGTACTTC
CDR3aa: CASSAPGQGDEQYF

abundance: few
j_gene: TRBJ2-7
v_gene: TRBV20-1
d_gene: .
len: 13
CDR3nt: TGCAGTGCCCGAAGCGGAGCCACCTACGAGCAGTACTTC
CDR3aa: CSARSGATYEQYF

abundance: .
j_gene: TRBJ2-2
v_gene: TRBV7-8
d_gene: TRBD1
len: 17
CDR3nt: TGTGCCAGCAGCTTAGAGTGGGGACAGAAGTACACCGGGGAGCTGTTTTTT
CDR3aa: CASSLEWGQKYTGELFF

abundance: medium-sized
j_gene: TRBJ2-3
v_gene: TRBV1
d_gene: .
len: 17
CDR3nt: TGCACCAGCAGCCAAGATTGTCCTAATACTAGCACAGATACGCAGTATTTT
CDR3aa: CTSSQDCPNTSTDTQYF

abundance: many
j_gene: TRBJ2-7
v_gene: TRBV7-9
d_gene: .
len: 16
CDR3nt: TGTGCCAGCAGCTTAGAGTGGACTCCGGTAAGGGTCGAGCAGTACTTC
CDR3aa: CASSLEWTPVRVEQYF

abundance: .
j_gene: TRBJ2-5
v_gene: TRBV20-1
d_gene: .
len: 15
CDR3nt: TGCAGTGCTAGAGATGGGACGCGGCAGTTGGAGACCCAGTACTTC
CDR3aa: CSARDGTRQLETQYF

abundance: many
j_gene: TRBJ2-3
v_gene: TRBV6-6
d_gene: .
len: 12
CDR3nt: TGTGCCAGCAGTTCCTCGGGAGATACGCAGTATTTT
CDR3aa: CASSSSGDTQYF

abundance: many
j_gene: TRBJ2-7
v_gene: TRBV7-9
d_gene: .
len: 14
CDR3nt: TGTGCCAGCAGCCTCCGGACCGGTTCCTACGAGCAGTACTTC
CDR3aa: CASSLRTGSYEQYF

abundance: few
j_gene: TRBJ2-7
v_gene: TRBV2
d_gene: .
len: 14
CDR3nt: TGTGCCCACTTAGCGCGAGGTCTGACCTACGAGCAGTACTTC
CDR3aa: CAHLARGLTYEQYF

abundance: few
j_gene: TRBJ2-7
v_gene: TRBV6-6
d_gene: TRBD1
len: 14
CDR3nt: TGTGCCAGCAGTCGGGACAGGACGACCTACGAGCAGTACTTC
CDR3aa: CASSRDRTTYEQYF

abundance: few
j_gene: TRBJ2-3
v_gene: TRBV30
d_gene: .
len: 13
CDR3nt: TGTGCCTGGAGTGATGGGGTTAGCGCCCCGCAGTATTTT
CDR3aa: CAWSDGVSAPQYF

abundance: .
j_gene: TRBJ2-5
v_gene: TRBV2
d_gene: .
len: 15
CDR3nt: TGTGCCAGCAGTGATGGGGGGACCATTCAAGAGACCCAGTACTTC
CDR3aa: CASSDGGTIQETQYF

abundance: .
j_gene: TRBJ2-7
v_gene: TRBV10-3
d_gene: .
len: 13
CDR3nt: TGTGCCATCAGTCAGTCGTATGCATGGGAGCAGTACTTC
CDR3aa: CAISQSYAWEQYF

abundance: many
j_gene: TRBJ2-7
v_gene: TRBV12-3/TRBV12-4
d_gene: .
len: 13
CDR3nt: TGTGCCAGCAGTCCGCGGACGGGGTTCGAGCAGTACTTC
CDR3aa: CASSPRTGFEQYF

abundance: few
j_gene: TRBJ2-1
v_gene: TRBV11-2
d_gene: TRBD2
len: 15
CDR3nt: TGTGCCAGCAGCTTGGGGCTAGCGGGAGTTCATGAGCAGTTCTTC
CDR3aa: CASSLGLAGVHEQFF